One and the same sample provided the 31 T cell receptor beta chains below, sequenced in a study of chemoradiotherapy in HPV16-positive cancers. The assay was immunoSEQ multiplex PCR, and TCRdb's table has in-frame clones only and misses some. Among about 6,500 clones, 75% to 95% were seen once, and the ten largest hold around 1.7%. The source was blood, collected from a patient who underwent chemoradiotherapy. The receptor source for this set is a human donor with HPV-associated anogenital cancer.

This clone has a single count. The chain has TRBV5-1 and TRBJ2-7, with a weak D call TRBD1 (6 bases). CDR1 SGHRS and CDR2 YFSETQ come from the germline V gene. This CDR3 spans 13 amino acids. Between the trimmed V and J ends, which lost 3 bases and 2 bases, there was a span of 9 bases. The CDR3 nucleotides are TGCGCCAGCAGCTGGGACAAAGCCTACGAGCAGTACTTC. It encodes CASSWDKAYEQYF.

The CDR3 DNA reads as TGTGCCAGCAGCGTAGGAACACGCCAACCCTATGGCTACACCTTC. Translated, it gives CASSVGTRQPYGYTF. The J gene is TRBJ1-2, the V gene TRBV9; D not resolved. Germline V gene sequence: CDR1 SGDLS, CDR2 YYNGEE. The V end was cut by 0 bases, the J end by 4 bases, with 13 bases between. The CDR3 runs 15 residues.

The chain carries TRBV7-9 and TRBJ1-4; 8 bases are a match to TRBD1. The germline CDR1 and CDR2 sequences are SEHNR and FQNEAQ (reference sequence). The CDR3 extends over 14 amino acids. J gave up 8 bases and V 6 bases, and 8 bases lay outside the gene matches. The CDR3 spells CASRPQGAREKLFF. In nucleotides, the CDR3 is TGTGCCAGCAGACCCCAGGGGGCGCGGGAAAAACTGTTTTTT.

V and J are TRBV5-6 and TRBJ2-7; D unresolved. Trimming removed 6 bases from V and 2 bases from J, with 9 bases in between. CDR1 SGHDT and CDR2 YYEEEE come from the germline V gene. The CDR3 covers 12 residues. The CDR3 spells CASNHGPYEQYF. In DNA, the CDR3 is TGTGCCAGCAACCATGGACCCTACGAGCAGTACTTC.

The chain recombines TRBV11-3 with TRBJ2-3, with a tentative D call TRBD2 (7 bases). The germline CDR1 and CDR2 sequences are SGHNT and YENEEA. The CDR3 has 15 amino acids. The CDR3 DNA reads TGTGCGAGCGCTCTAGCGGCAGGGGTAACAGATACGCAGTATTTT. This encodes CASALAAGVTDTQYF. Drawing the rest from reference TRBV11-3 and TRBJ2-3, the complete variable domain is EAGVVQSPRYKIIEKKQPVAFWCNPISGHNTLYWYLQNLGQGPELLIRYENEEAVDDSQLPKDRFSAERLKGVDSTLKIQPAELGDSAVYLCASALAAGVTDTQYFGPGTRLTVL.

The chain recombines TRBV19 with TRBJ1-2; D possibly corresponds to TRBD1 (5 bases). Trimming cost V 1 base and J 2 bases, with 11 bases left between them. The germline CDR1 and CDR2 sequences are LNHDA and SQIVND (reference sequence). The CDR3 runs to 15 residues. As DNA, the CDR3 is TGTGCCAGTAGTATAGGGAGGGACGGGAACTATGGCTACACCTTC. As protein: CASSIGRDGNYGYTF.

This CDR3 reads CASRHTENTEAFF. Written as DNA, the CDR3 is TGTGCCAGCAGGCATACAGAAAACACTGAAGCTTTCTTT. The chain recombines TRBV6-6 with TRBJ1-1; D is ambiguous. V lost 6 bases and J lost 2, with 10 bases in between. Per the germline V gene, CDR1 is MNHNY and CDR2 is SVGAGI (reference sequence). This CDR3 comprises 13 residues.

The genes are TRBV9 and TRBJ2-7; D unresolved. CDR1 is SGDLS, CDR2 YYNGEE, per germline. Trimming took 0 bases from V and 3 from J, leaving 10 bases between them. This CDR3 spans 14 amino acids. CDR3 coding DNA: TGTGCCAGCAGCGTAGACGGCGAGAACTACGAGCAGTACTTC. This sequence encodes CASSVDGENYEQYF. The full variable domain, completed using reference TRBV9 and TRBJ2-7, is DSGVTQTPKHLITATGQRVTLRCSPRSGDLSVYWYQQSLDQGLQFLIQYYNGEERAKGNILERFSAQQFPDLHSELNLSSLELGDSALYFCASSVDGENYEQYFGPGTRLTVT.

The CDR3 nucleotides are TGTGCCAGCAGTTACTCGAAAGGTTCTGGAAACACCATATATTTT. It translates to CASSYSKGSGNTIYF. The chain recombines TRBV6-5 with TRBJ1-3; no definite D call. CDR3 length equals 15 residues. Germline V gene data show CDR1 as MNHEY and CDR2 as SVGAGI. V was trimmed by 0 bases and J by 1 base, leaving 7 bases between them.

Written as DNA, the CDR3 is TGTGCCAGCAGCATAAGCGGGATTCGGAATGGCTACACCTTC. Translating it yields CASSISGIRNGYTF. The V and J genes are TRBV6-5 and TRBJ1-2; no firm D call. Germline CDR1 reads MNHEY; CDR2 reads SVGAGI. The CDR3 contains 14 residues. Trimming pared 6 bases from V and 6 bases from J, leaving 17 bases between.

The chain has TRBV11-2 and TRBJ1-5; D remains ambiguous. The CDR3 covers 15 residues. V shed 5 bases and J shed 2 bases, with 13 bases lying between them. Germline V gives CDR1 SGHAT, CDR2 FQNNGV. The CDR3 reads CASSLTDGGNQPQHF. As DNA, the CDR3 is TGTGCCAGCAGCCTAACAGATGGGGGCAATCAGCCCCAGCATTTT.

This clone is a singleton in its sample. V is TRBV7-8 and J is TRBJ2-7; 7 bases line up with TRBD1. Per germline, CDR1 SGHVS and CDR2 FQNEAQ. CDR3 length: 16 amino acids. The V and J ends lost 1 base and 5 bases, in that order; junction bases with no gene match: 11. In nucleotides, the CDR3 is TGTGCCAGCAGCTTAGGGGCTCGGGACAGAGTAAACGAGCAGTACTTC. Its translation is CASSLGARDRVNEQYF.

This clone was observed once. J is TRBJ1-5 and V is TRBV2; 7 bases align to TRBD1. Losses at the gene ends were 4 bases for V and 4 bases for J; bases not matched to a gene: 13. CDR3 length equals 17 residues. The germline CDR1 and CDR2 sequences are SNHLY and FYNNEI. This CDR3 reads CASSVFGTGAANQPQHF. The CDR3 DNA sequence: TGTGCCAGCAGTGTATTCGGTACAGGGGCAGCTAATCAGCCCCAGCATTTT.

V and J are TRBV7-3 and TRBJ1-2; maybe TRBD1 (5 bases). Per germline, CDR1 SGHTA and CDR2 FQGTGA. The germline V and J ends were trimmed by 1 base and 2 bases, with 11 bases remaining between them. CDR3 length equals 15 residues. The CDR3 DNA reads as TGTGCCAGCAGCTTAAACCGGGGGACCAACTATGGCTACACCTTC. The encoded protein is CASSLNRGTNYGYTF. Using reference TRBV7-3 and TRBJ1-2 for the parts outside the CDR3, the full variable domain is GAGVSQTPSNKVTEKGKYVELRCDPISGHTALYWYRQSLGQGPEFLIYFQGTGAADDSGLPNDRFFAVRPEGSVSTLKIQRTERGDSAVYLCASSLNRGTNYGYTFGSGTRLTVV.

This chain connects TRBV19 to TRBJ2-3; no definite D call. Between the trimmed V and J ends, which lost 5 bases and 3 bases, there was a span of 15 bases. Per germline, CDR1 LNHDA and CDR2 SQIVND (reference sequence). The CDR3 runs to 15 residues. The CDR3 loop reads CASSALEPATDTQYF. The CDR3 coding sequence is TGTGCCAGTAGTGCCTTGGAGCCTGCGACAGATACGCAGTATTTT.

The genes are TRBV7-2 and TRBJ1-5; weak D call: TRBD1 (5 bases). CDR1 and CDR2 (germline): SGHTA, FQGNSA. Trimming removed 5 bases from V and 6 bases from J, with 17 bases in between. The CDR3 is made up of 15 amino acids. The CDR3 loop is CASSPEQRGGQPQHF. The CDR3 nucleotides read TGTGCCAGCAGCCCTGAACAAAGGGGCGGTCAGCCCCAGCATTTT. Variable domain in full (rest from reference TRBV7-2 and TRBJ1-5): GAGVSQSPSNKVTEKGKDVELRCDPISGHTALYWYRQSLGQGLEFLIYFQGNSAPDKSGLPSDRFSAERTGGSVSTLTIQRTQQEDSAVYLCASSPEQRGGQPQHFGDGTRLSIL.

This clone was observed once. This sequence joins TRBV2 and TRBJ2-1; tentatively, D is TRBD1 or TRBD2 (5 bases each). CDR1 SNHLY and CDR2 FYNNEI come from the germline V gene. The CDR3 length is 16 residues. Trimming pared 4 bases from V and 0 bases from J, leaving 13 bases between. The CDR3 nucleotides are TGTGCCAGCAGTGCGAGGGGTACCAGCTCCTACAATGAGCAGTTCTTC. It yields the protein CASSARGTSSYNEQFF. Full variable domain (outside the CDR3, taken from reference TRBV2 and TRBJ2-1): EPEVTQTPSHQVTQMGQEVILRCVPISNHLYFYWYRQILGQKVEFLVSFYNNEISEKSEIFDDQFSVERPDGSNFTLKIRSTKLEDSAMYFCASSARGTSSYNEQFFGPGTRLTVL.

The chain employs TRBV5-4 and TRBJ1-1, with D tentatively TRBD1 (5 bases). V lost 4 bases, J lost 4 bases, and 17 bases lay in between. CDR1 and CDR2 (germline): SGHNT, YYREEE (reference sequence). This CDR3 has 15 amino acids. The CDR3 loop is CASSGGKGAATEAFF. In DNA form, the CDR3 reads TGTGCCAGCAGCGGGGGGAAAGGGGCGGCCACTGAAGCTTTCTTT.

CDR3 loop: CASRSQGVGGYTF. CDR3 nucleotides: TGTGCCAGCAGATCACAGGGAGTGGGAGGCTACACCTTC. This chain connects TRBV6-6 to TRBJ1-2, with D maybe TRBD1 (6 bases). This CDR3 is built from 13 residues. Trimming removed 6 bases from V and 8 bases from J, with 16 bases in between. Looked up from germline, CDR1 is MNHNY and CDR2 is SVGAGI (reference sequence).

This chain links TRBV19 with TRBJ2-3; D uncertain. V was trimmed by 7 bases and J by 4 bases, leaving 9 bases between them. The germline V gene encodes CDR1 LNHDA and CDR2 SQIVND (reference sequence). CDR3 size: 12 residues. CDR3: CASMARSDTQYF. The DNA for the CDR3 is TGTGCCAGTATGGCCAGATCAGATACGCAGTATTTT.

The chain employs TRBV4-1 and TRBJ1-6, with D possibly matching TRBD1 (5 bases). Germline values: CDR1 MGHRA, CDR2 YSYEKL. With 0 bases removed from V and 0 bases from J, the gap between germline ends came to 9 bases. The CDR3 is 17 amino acids. The CDR3 DNA reads as TGCGCCAGCAGCCAAGATCGGGGGAGCTCCTATAATTCACCCCTCCACTTT. Translating it yields CASSQDRGSSYNSPLHF.

The chain uses TRBV9 and TRBJ1-3, with a possible D match to TRBD1 (5 bases). This CDR3 contains 16 residues. In germline, CDR1 is SGDLS, CDR2 YYNGEE. V shed 0 bases and J shed 3 bases, with 13 bases lying between them. This CDR3 reads CASSVAPGGGGNTIYF. In DNA form, the CDR3 reads TGTGCCAGCAGCGTAGCCCCGGGGGGAGGTGGAAACACCATATATTTT.

The gene calls are TRBV7-9 and TRBJ2-3; 10 bases are a match to TRBD2. The CDR3 is 15 amino acids. In germline, CDR1 is SEHNR, CDR2 FQNEAQ (reference sequence). V lost 4 bases to trimming and J lost 5 bases; unmatched junction nucleotides: 6. CDR3 in amino acids: CASSWGSGGRDTQYF. CDR3 DNA: TGTGCCAGCAGCTGGGGTAGCGGGGGGAGAGATACGCAGTATTTT.

The V call is TRBV5-8, the J call TRBJ1-5; possible D gene TRBD1, 6 bases. Germline V CDR1 and CDR2: SGHTS, YDEGEE. The V end lost 1 base, the J end lost 6 bases, and 8 bases lay between the germline ends. This CDR3 comprises 13 residues. The CDR3 reads CASSLTGFQPQHF. The CDR3 DNA is TGTGCCAGCAGCTTGACAGGGTTTCAGCCCCAGCATTTT. Full variable domain (remainder filled in from reference TRBV5-8 and TRBJ1-5): EAGVTQSPTHLIKTRGQQATLRCSPISGHTSVYWYQQALGLGLQFLLWYDEGEERNRGNFPPRFSGRQFPNYSSELNVNALELEDSALYLCASSLTGFQPQHFGDGTRLSIL.

In this sample, this clone turned up once. V and J are TRBV7-8 and TRBJ2-7; maybe TRBD1 (6 bases). Trimming took 5 bases from V and 0 from J, leaving 11 bases between them. The CDR3 extends over 14 amino acids. The V gene's germline CDR1 is SGHVS and CDR2 FQNEAQ. In nucleotides, the CDR3 is TGTGCCAGCAGCGTAAGGGACAACTCCTACGAGCAGTACTTC. Translation gives CASSVRDNSYEQYF.

The J gene is TRBJ2-7, the V gene TRBV6-5, with 7 bases aligning to TRBD1. V was clipped by 6 bases and J by 6 bases; unmatched bases: 11. Germline CDR1 reads MNHEY; CDR2 reads SVGAGI. The CDR3 extends over 14 amino acids. The DNA for the CDR3 is TGTGCCAGCAGCCCTCCGACAGGGCTAAGCGAGCAGTACTTC. Translated, it gives CASSPPTGLSEQYF.

The rearrangement uses TRBV28 and TRBJ1-2, with a possible D match to TRBD1 (5 bases). Trimming took off 5 bases at V and 7 bases at J, with 5 bases between the two ends. Per germline, CDR1 MDHEN and CDR2 SYDVKM. The length of the CDR3 is 10 residues. Here the CDR3 DNA reads TGTGCCAGCAGTGGGGGTGGCTACACCTTC. It codes for CASSGGGYTF.

The chain is built from TRBV6-6 and TRBJ1-1, with 11 bases aligning to TRBD1. The CDR3 is 16 residues long. The junction had 10 bases not matched to a gene; V was cut back by 6 bases and J by 4 bases. Germline lookup yields CDR1 MNHNY and CDR2 SVGAGI (reference sequence). CDR3 nucleotides: TGTGCCAGCAGGATCGGACAGGGGGCCCAGGGCACTGAAGCTTTCTTT. Amino acid sequence: CASRIGQGAQGTEAFF.

This chain connects TRBV11-2 to TRBJ2-7, with 12 bases aligning to TRBD2. Germline trimming cut 5 bases from V and 2 bases from J; bases unmatched to any gene: 10. CDR1 is SGHAT, CDR2 FQNNGV, per germline. CDR3 length: 17 residues. The CDR3 coding sequence is TGTGCCAGCAGCAAAGAAGGGACTAGCGGGCGAACCTACGAGCAGTACTTC. Translation: CASSKEGTSGRTYEQYF. Based on the CDR3 plus reference TRBV11-2 and TRBJ2-7, the full variable domain is EAGVAQSPRYKIIEKRQSVAFWCNPISGHATLYWYQQILGQGPKLLIQFQNNGVVDDSQLPKDRFSAERLKGVDSTLKIQPAKLEDSAVYLCASSKEGTSGRTYEQYFGPGTRLTVT.

V gene TRBV19 combines with J gene TRBJ2-2, with D possibly matching TRBD1 (5 bases). There are 15 residues in the CDR3. The germline V gene has CDR1 LNHDA and CDR2 SQIVND (reference sequence). V was pared by 1 base and J by 2 bases, with 8 bases between. The CDR3 bases are TGTGCCAGTAGTATAGGACAGCCAAACACCGGGGAGCTGTTTTTT. Translation: CASSIGQPNTGELFF.

This chain connects TRBV2 to TRBJ2-7; a weak D match, TRBD2 (5 bases). The germline CDR1 and CDR2 sequences are SNHLY and FYNNEI. The CDR3 is 14 residues long. The V end lost 7 bases, the J end lost 1 base, and 14 bases lay between the germline ends. This CDR3 reads CASIRGSSSYEQYF. The CDR3, as DNA: TGTGCCAGCATCCGGGGATCTTCTTCCTACGAGCAGTACTTC.